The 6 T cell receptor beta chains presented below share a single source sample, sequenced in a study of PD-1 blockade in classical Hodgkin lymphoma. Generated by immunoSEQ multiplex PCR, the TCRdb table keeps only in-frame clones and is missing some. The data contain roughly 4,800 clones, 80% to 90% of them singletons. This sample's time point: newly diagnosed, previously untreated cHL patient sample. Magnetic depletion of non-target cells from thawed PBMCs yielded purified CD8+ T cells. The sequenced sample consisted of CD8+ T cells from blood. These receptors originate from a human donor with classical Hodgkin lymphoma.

The CDR3 here is CASSLAGLAGDEQFF. The CDR3 DNA is TGTGCCAGCAGCTTAGCAGGACTAGCGGGCGATGAGCAGTTCTTC. The chain employs TRBV7-8 and TRBJ2-1, with 11 bases fitting TRBD2. The CDR3 sequence is 15 residues long. Germline CDR1 reads SGHVS; CDR2 reads FQNEAQ. V lost 0 bases, J lost 8 bases, and 3 bases stayed unmatched.

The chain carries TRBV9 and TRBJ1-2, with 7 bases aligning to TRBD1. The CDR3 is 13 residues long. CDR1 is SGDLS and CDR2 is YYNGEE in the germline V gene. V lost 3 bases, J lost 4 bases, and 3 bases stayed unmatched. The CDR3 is CASSAGTVYGYTF. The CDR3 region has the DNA TGTGCCAGCAGCGCTGGGACAGTCTATGGCTACACCTTC.

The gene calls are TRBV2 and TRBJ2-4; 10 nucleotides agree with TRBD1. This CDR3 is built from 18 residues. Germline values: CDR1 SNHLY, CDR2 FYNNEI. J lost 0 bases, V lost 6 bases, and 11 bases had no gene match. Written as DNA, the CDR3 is TGTGCCAGCAGGCCGGGACAGGGGACCAGTCGAGCCAAAAACATTCAGTACTTC. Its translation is CASRPGQGTSRAKNIQYF.

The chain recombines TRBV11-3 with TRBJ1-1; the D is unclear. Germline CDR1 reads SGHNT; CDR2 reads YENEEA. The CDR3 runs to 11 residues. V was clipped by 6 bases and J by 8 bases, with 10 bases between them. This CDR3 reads CASSAKVEAFF. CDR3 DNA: TGTGCCAGCAGTGCCAAGGTGGAAGCTTTCTTT.

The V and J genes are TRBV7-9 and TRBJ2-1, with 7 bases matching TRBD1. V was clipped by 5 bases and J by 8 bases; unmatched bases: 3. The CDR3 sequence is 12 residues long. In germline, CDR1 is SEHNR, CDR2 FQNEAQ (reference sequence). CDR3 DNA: TGTGCCAGCAGCCAAGGGGGCTATGAGCAGTTCTTC. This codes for CASSQGGYEQFF. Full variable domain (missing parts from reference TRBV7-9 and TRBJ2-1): DTGVSQNPRHKITKRGQNVTFRCDPISEHNRLYWYRQTLGQGPEFLTYFQNEAQLEKSRLLSDRFSAERPKGSFSTLEIQRTEQGDSAMYLCASSQGGYEQFFGPGTRLTVL.

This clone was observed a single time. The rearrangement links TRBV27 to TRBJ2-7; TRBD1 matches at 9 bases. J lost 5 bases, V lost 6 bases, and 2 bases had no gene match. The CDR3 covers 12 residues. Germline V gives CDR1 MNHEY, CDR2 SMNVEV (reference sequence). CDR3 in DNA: TGTGCCAGCAGACAGGGGGCCCACGAGCAGTACTTC. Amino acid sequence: CASRQGAHEQYF.